What follows are 23 T cell receptor beta chains derived from one specimen sequenced in a study of cytomegalovirus exposure and HLA in healthy donors. The PCR was carried out with 60 Vbeta primers and 13 Jbeta primers. Repertoires were generated with immunoSEQ multiplex PCR, while TCRdb's copy carries only in-frame clones and drops some. The repertoire holds about 130,000 clones, with 60% to 75% as singletons. The sequenced sample consisted of PBMCs. All receptors derive from a woman between 50 and 59 years old in good health and CMV-seropositive.

Only one count was recorded for this clone. This chain uses TRBV18 with TRBJ1-5; 8 bases map to TRBD1. Looked up from germline, CDR1 is KGHSH and CDR2 is LQKENI. V shed 3 bases, J shed 7 bases, and the junction held 11 bases outside the gene matches. The CDR3 extends over 16 amino acids. This CDR3 is CASSPRGQGRGQPQHF. The CDR3 region has the DNA TGTGCCAGCTCACCTCGCGGACAGGGTCGTGGACAGCCCCAGCATTTT.

The chain carries TRBV7-2 and TRBJ2-7; 9 nucleotides agree with TRBD1. Germline lookup yields CDR1 SGHTA and CDR2 FQGNSA. The CDR3 runs 13 residues. J gave up 6 bases and V 5 bases, and 5 bases lay outside the gene matches. DNA of the CDR3: TGTGCCAGCAGCCAGGGACAGGGCCCCGAGCAGTACTTC. This translates into CASSQGQGPEQYF.

The rearrangement uses TRBV7-2 and TRBJ1-6, with TRBD1 matching 8 bases. The CDR3 totals 16 residues. J was trimmed by 7 bases and V by 8 bases; bases with no gene match: 13. Per the germline V gene, CDR1 is SGHTA and CDR2 is FQGNSA. CDR3 nucleotide sequence: TGTGCCAGCTTAGGCGCTGGACAGGGAAGGAATTCACCCCTCCACTTT. This translates into CASLGAGQGRNSPLHF.

V is TRBV6-6 and J is TRBJ2-5, with D possibly TRBD2 on 5 matching bases. Germline CDR1 and CDR2: MNHNY and SVGAGI (reference sequence). V lost 2 bases to trimming and J lost 5 bases, with 9 bases between them. CDR3 length: 13 residues. CDR3 DNA sequence: TGTGCCAGCAGTTACGCGGGCGGGGAGACCCAGTACTTC. It encodes CASSYAGGETQYF.

This clone has a single count. V and J are TRBV7-2 and TRBJ2-7, with 10 bases identical to TRBD1. Looked up from germline, CDR1 is SGHTA and CDR2 is FQGNSA. There are 12 residues in the CDR3. V was clipped by 2 bases and J by 9 bases; unmatched bases: 1. CDR3 loop: CASSLWTGGQYF. For the CDR3, the DNA is TGTGCCAGCAGCTTATGGACAGGGGGGCAGTACTTC.

The rearrangement joins TRBV4-2 to TRBJ1-5; no clear D. CDR1 and CDR2 from the germline V gene are LGHNA and YNFKEQ. The CDR3 is made up of 15 amino acids. V lost 0 bases, J lost 9 bases, and 15 bases lay in between. CDR3 sequence: CASSQEPQTLGPQHF. The CDR3 nucleotides read TGTGCCAGCAGCCAAGAGCCACAGACCTTGGGGCCCCAGCATTTT.

This sequence joins TRBV18 and TRBJ1-5; D is possibly TRBD1 (5 bases). Germline V gene data show CDR1 as KGHSH and CDR2 as LQKENI. CDR3 length: 14 amino acids. V lost 6 bases to trimming and J lost 6 bases, with 15 bases between them. As DNA, the CDR3 is TGTGCCAGCTCCCCCGGGGGGAGGGGTCAGCCCCAGCATTTT. This codes for CASSPGGRGQPQHF.

This chain joins TRBV5-4 and TRBJ2-7; TRBD1 matches at 11 bases. V lost 4 bases and J lost 4; bases outside the gene matches: 7. There are 15 residues in the CDR3. The germline CDR1 and CDR2 sequences are SGHNT and YYREEE (reference sequence). CDR3 bases: TGTGCCAGCAGCCAACCCGGGACAGGGGGATACGAGCAGTACTTC. It is translated as CASSQPGTGGYEQYF.

The J gene is TRBJ1-1, the V gene TRBV13; TRBD1 matches 7 bases. The J segment lost 7 bases and the V segment lost 5 bases, leaving 7 bases of the junction unmatched. Germline-derived CDR1 and CDR2 are PRHDT and FYEKMQ (reference sequence). CDR3 length: 13 amino acids. The CDR3 loop reads CASSRGGLGEAFF. The CDR3 nucleotides read TGTGCCAGCAGCCGAGGGGGCTTGGGTGAAGCTTTCTTT.

The rearrangement uses TRBV19 and TRBJ1-6; 7 nucleotides line up with TRBD1. Germline V gene sequence: CDR1 LNHDA, CDR2 SQIVND (reference sequence). V lost 5 bases to trimming and J lost 4 bases; unmatched junction nucleotides: 5. This CDR3 comprises 15 residues. DNA for the CDR3: TGTGCCAGTAGTTCAGGGACAGCATATAATTCACCCCTCCACTTT. This gives the protein CASSSGTAYNSPLHF.

The chain joins TRBV25-1 to TRBJ1-1, with D unresolved. V dropped 3 bases and J dropped 7 bases, with 6 bases sitting between them. Germline CDR1 and CDR2: MGHDK and SYGVNS. The CDR3 runs to 11 residues. The CDR3 DNA reads as TGTGCCAGCAGTGACCTAAGTGAAGCTTTCTTT. Residues: CASSDLSEAFF.

As for this clone: Different DNA sequences within this sample yield the same CDR3. The chain has TRBV7-2 and TRBJ1-5, with a weak D call TRBD1 (6 bases). From germline, CDR1 is SGHTA and CDR2 FQGNSA. The CDR3 is 14 residues long. V was pared by 6 bases and J by 7 bases, with 16 bases between. In DNA, the CDR3 is TGTGCCAGCAGTTTACGCGGGGGGCAGCAGCCCCAGCATTTT. Protein sequence: CASSLRGGQQPQHF.

The J gene is TRBJ2-1, the V gene TRBV30; D is undetermined. With 0 bases removed from V and 6 bases from J, the gap between germline ends came to 30 bases. Germline V gene lookup returns CDR1 GTSNPN and CDR2 SVGIG (reference sequence). This CDR3 has 20 amino acids. CDR3 DNA: TGTGCCTGGAGTGTCTTAGGTTTTCCCGGATTTCCTAGAAAGTGCAATGAGCAGTTCTTC. Amino acids: CAWSVLGFPGFPRKCNEQFF.

The chain carries TRBV9 and TRBJ1-2, with D tentatively TRBD1 (6 bases). V gave up 0 bases and J gave up 4 bases, with 16 bases separating them. This CDR3 contains 16 residues. Germline-derived CDR1 and CDR2 are SGDLS and YYNGEE. The chain's CDR3 is CASSVGAGGRGYGYTF. The CDR3 DNA reads as TGTGCCAGCAGCGTAGGTGCGGGGGGCCGAGGCTATGGCTACACCTTC.

This chain links TRBV6-4 with TRBJ2-2; 7 bases line up with TRBD2. Germline V gene data show CDR1 as MRHNA and CDR2 as SNTAGT. The CDR3 runs 14 residues. The trim removed 5 bases at V and 5 bases at J, leaving 5 bases unmatched. The CDR3 DNA follows: TGTGCCAGCAGTCTGAGGGAGGGGACCGGGGAGCTGTTTTTT. Translated: CASSLREGTGELFF.

This chain connects TRBV7-2 to TRBJ1-6; the D gene is possibly TRBD1 (6 bases). This CDR3 spans 15 amino acids. The V gene lost 3 bases and the J gene lost 4 bases, with 10 bases spanning the gap. The germline gives CDR1 SGHTA, CDR2 FQGNSA. The CDR3 region has the DNA TGTGCCAGCAGCTTCGACAGGCAATATAATTCACCCCTCCACTTT. This encodes CASSFDRQYNSPLHF.

V gene TRBV5-4 combines with J gene TRBJ1-6; 7 nucleotides align to TRBD1. This CDR3 contains 15 residues. The germline CDR1 and CDR2 sequences are SGHNT and YYREEE (reference sequence). J lost 6 bases, V lost 0 bases, and 3 bases had no gene match. The CDR3 coding sequence is TGTGCCAGCAGCTTGGGACAGGGCCGTAATTCACCCCTCCACTTT. Its protein is CASSLGQGRNSPLHF.

This clone was recorded once. This sample includes further DNA sequences coding for the same CDR3. V usage is TRBV18 and J usage is TRBJ2-5; 8 nucleotides agree with TRBD1. This CDR3 spans 13 amino acids. J lost 5 bases, V lost 2 bases, and 1 base had no gene match. CDR1 and CDR2 (germline): KGHSH, LQKENI. The CDR3 DNA reads as TGTGCCAGCTCACCAGGACAGGGCGAGACCCAGTACTTC. It yields the protein CASSPGQGETQYF. Using reference TRBV18 and TRBJ2-5 for the parts outside the CDR3, the full variable domain is NAGVMQNPRHLVRRRGQEARLRCSPMKGHSHVYWYRQLPEEGLKFMVYLQKENIIDESGMPKERFSAEFPKEGPSILRIQQVVRGDSAAYFCASSPGQGETQYFGPGTRLLVL.

This chain joins TRBV11-2 and TRBJ2-5, with D tentatively TRBD2 (6 bases). Trimming removed 2 bases from V and 1 base from J, with 14 bases in between. Germline V gene data show CDR1 as SGHAT and CDR2 as FQNNGV. This CDR3 has 16 residues. CDR3 DNA sequence: TGTGCCAGCAGCTTATCAACTGGGGGGTTCCAAGAGACCCAGTACTTC. It is translated as CASSLSTGGFQETQYF.

This clone was counted between two and nine times. The chain uses TRBV19 and TRBJ1-1; D call uncertain. The germline V gene has CDR1 LNHDA and CDR2 SQIVND (reference sequence). Between the trimmed V and J ends, which lost 7 bases and 0 bases, there was a span of 6 bases. The CDR3 is 12 amino acids. As DNA, the CDR3 is TGTGCCAGTACAGATCTGAACACTGAAGCTTTCTTT. Protein sequence: CASTDLNTEAFF.

This clone was found a few times. This sequence joins TRBV5-1 and TRBJ1-5, with 7 bases aligning to TRBD1. Germline V gives CDR1 SGHRS, CDR2 YFSETQ. J was trimmed by 3 bases and V by 5 bases; bases with no gene match: 5. CDR3 length: 14 amino acids. This CDR3 is CASRKGTDNQPQHF. The CDR3 nucleotides are TGCGCCAGCAGAAAAGGGACAGACAATCAGCCCCAGCATTTT.

The V call is TRBV15, the J call TRBJ2-3, with 7 bases fitting TRBD2. V was clipped by 3 bases and J by 0 bases; unmatched bases: 6. Germline V gene data show CDR1 as LNHNV and CDR2 as YYDKDF (reference sequence). CDR3 size: 16 residues. The CDR3 sequence: CATSSRAGASTDTQYF. The CDR3 DNA is TGTGCCACCAGCAGTCGGGCGGGAGCCAGCACAGATACGCAGTATTTT.

The V and J genes are TRBV5-6 and TRBJ1-2, with D unresolved. This CDR3 has 11 amino acids. Trimming stripped 4 bases from V and 6 bases from J, with 7 bases between. From germline, CDR1 is SGHDT and CDR2 YYEEEE. The CDR3 here is CASSQSDGYTF. The CDR3, as DNA: TGTGCCAGCAGCCAATCGGATGGCTACACCTTC.